Listed here are 30 T cell receptor beta chains from one sample, sequenced in a study of CD8+ T cells in alopecia areata. In each case, RNA was isolated and then reverse transcribed into cDNA as the sequencing template. Repertoires were generated with immunoSEQ multiplex PCR, while TCRdb's copy carries only in-frame clones and drops some. The sample yields some 7,100 clones, roughly 67% seen once. Described treatment: oral pan-JAK inhibitor, 5-10 mg twice daily. Patients with alopecia areata provided lesional scalp punch biopsies as well as peripheral blood. Sequenced here: skin, sampled at week 4, from a patient treated with tofacitinib. The receptors come from a human donor with alopecia areata.

The chain is built from TRBV5-5 and TRBJ1-1; D is uncertain. The germline CDR1 and CDR2 sequences are SGHKS and YYEKEE (reference sequence). V lost 2 bases to trimming and J lost 4 bases, with 12 bases between them. CDR3 length: 14 residues. Here the CDR3 DNA reads TGTGCCAGCAGCTTAAGCCCGGTTGCCACTGAAGCTTTCTTT. Its protein product is CASSLSPVATEAFF.

This chain links TRBV5-1 with TRBJ2-3, with 15 bases that match TRBD2. The CDR3 covers 15 residues. J gave up 4 bases and V 5 bases, and 2 bases lay outside the gene matches. Germline V CDR1 and CDR2: SGHRS, YFSETQ. The CDR3 bases are TGCGCCAGCAGGGGACTAGCGGGGGGTGCAGATACGCAGTATTTT. It encodes CASRGLAGGADTQYF.

The chain joins TRBV21-1 to TRBJ1-5. TRBV21-1 is a pseudogene segment. CDR3 length: 15 amino acids. CDR3 amino acids: CASSPTDAQPQPQHF. CDR3 bases: TGTGCCAGCAGCCCTACGGACGCACAACCCCAGCCCCAGCATTTT.

The sample holds a few counts of this clone. V usage is TRBV27 and J usage is TRBJ1-6; D uncertain. The CDR3 is 16 residues long. The germline V gene has CDR1 MNHEY and CDR2 SMNVEV (reference sequence). Trimming left V 0 bases short and J 7 bases short, with 13 bases between. Here the CDR3 reads CASSLSANRLNSPLHF. In DNA, the CDR3 is TGTGCCAGCAGTTTATCGGCGAACAGATTAAATTCACCCCTCCACTTT.

The V gene is TRBV15, the J gene TRBJ2-1; D is perhaps TRBD2 (5 bases). Trimming pared 7 bases from V and 7 bases from J, leaving 14 bases between. Germline assignment: CDR1 LNHNV and CDR2 YYDKDF (reference sequence). The length of the CDR3 is 13 residues. CDR3 coding DNA: TGTGCCACCAAGTTGGCCGGAGGTAATGAGCAGTTCTTC. It yields the protein CATKLAGGNEQFF.

This clone was detected only a few times. The CDR3 bases are TGTGCCAGCAGCCCTAAGACAGGGGGTCTAACTGAAGCTTTCTTT. Encoded protein: CASSPKTGGLTEAFF. The chain joins TRBV11-2 to TRBJ1-1, with TRBD1 matching over 9 bases. Germline CDR1 SGHAT, CDR2 FQNNGV. This CDR3 spans 15 amino acids. After removal of 5 bases from V and 5 bases from J, the junction contained 9 bases not matched to a gene. Variable domain in full (rest from reference TRBV11-2 and TRBJ1-1): EAGVAQSPRYKIIEKRQSVAFWCNPISGHATLYWYQQILGQGPKLLIQFQNNGVVDDSQLPKDRFSAERLKGVDSTLKIQPAKLEDSAVYLCASSPKTGGLTEAFFGQGTRLTVV.

This chain uses TRBV25-1 with TRBJ1-1; weak D call: TRBD1 (5 bases). V was shortened by 1 base and J by 4 bases, with 13 bases between the two germline ends. The CDR3 is 15 residues long. Germline CDR1 and CDR2: MGHDK and SYGVNS. CDR3 DNA sequence: TGTGCCAGCAGTGAATGGGCCAGGGAGGCCACTGAAGCTTTCTTT. Translation gives CASSEWAREATEAFF.

The V and J genes are TRBV19 and TRBJ2-5; D unresolved. V lost 3 bases to trimming and J lost 1 base, with 9 bases between them. In germline, CDR1 is LNHDA, CDR2 SQIVND (reference sequence). The CDR3 has 14 amino acids. The CDR3 DNA sequence: TGTGCCAGTAGTATGCTCATGACCCAAGAGACCCAGTACTTC. As protein: CASSMLMTQETQYF. Based on the CDR3 plus reference TRBV19 and TRBJ2-5, the full variable domain is DGGITQSPKYLFRKEGQNVTLSCEQNLNHDAMYWYRQDPGQGLRLIYYSQIVNDFQKGDIAEGYSVSREKKESFPLTVTSAQKNPTAFYLCASSMLMTQETQYFGPGTRLLVL.

This rearrangement joins TRBV5-1 to TRBJ2-5, with TRBD1 matching 10 bases. The CDR3 is made up of 14 amino acids. Looked up from germline, CDR1 is SGHRS and CDR2 is YFSETQ. J gave up 5 bases and V 3 bases, and 4 bases lay outside the gene matches. The CDR3 region has the DNA TGCGCCAGCAGCTCGGGACAGGGGCGGGAGACCCAGTACTTC. Its protein product is CASSSGQGRETQYF.

The chain links TRBV5-1 to TRBJ1-1, with 9 bases fitting TRBD1. The germline CDR1 and CDR2 sequences are SGHRS and YFSETQ. This CDR3 spans 15 amino acids. The J segment lost 4 bases and the V segment lost 1 base, leaving 5 bases of the junction unmatched. The CDR3 loop reads CASSLTGGYGTEAFF. Here the CDR3 DNA reads TGCGCCAGCAGCTTGACAGGGGGCTACGGCACTGAAGCTTTCTTT.

Only a few counts were recorded for this clone. The chain joins TRBV5-1 to TRBJ1-4; D gene ambiguous. Germline CDR1 and CDR2: SGHRS and YFSETQ. This CDR3 contains 14 residues. Trimming removed 2 bases from V and 4 bases from J, with 9 bases in between. For the CDR3, the DNA is TGCGCCAGCAGCTTCAACAGCCTTAATGAAAAACTGTTTTTT. Protein sequence: CASSFNSLNEKLFF.

This chain joins TRBV28 and TRBJ2-1, with 8 positions matching TRBD1. Germline V gene lookup returns CDR1 MDHEN and CDR2 SYDVKM. After removal of 8 bases from V and 0 bases from J, the junction contained 6 bases not matched to a gene. CDR3 length: 15 amino acids. Written as DNA, the CDR3 is TGTGCCAGCGGAGGACAGGGAACCTCCTACAATGAGCAGTTCTTC. This encodes CASGGQGTSYNEQFF.

The CDR3 nucleotides are TGTGCCAGCTCCCTGGGGACAGGGATATTGAACACTGAAGCTTTCTTT. It codes for CASSLGTGILNTEAFF. This rearrangement joins TRBV18 to TRBJ1-1, with 9 bases aligning to TRBD1. V lost 6 bases and J lost 0; bases outside the gene matches: 8. The CDR3 has 16 amino acids. Per the germline V gene, CDR1 is KGHSH and CDR2 is LQKENI.

V gene TRBV19 combines with J gene TRBJ1-1; 7 positions match TRBD1. Germline CDR1 LNHDA, CDR2 SQIVND (reference sequence). The V segment lost 4 bases and the J segment 4 bases; nucleotides outside the gene matches: 6. There are 14 residues in the CDR3. The CDR3: CASSNAGGRTEAFF. The CDR3 coding sequence is TGTGCCAGTAGTAATGCAGGGGGACGCACTGAAGCTTTCTTT.

V gene TRBV5-5 combines with J gene TRBJ2-2; possibly TRBD1 for D (6 bases). V was clipped by 4 bases and J by 6 bases, with 19 bases between them. CDR3 size: 16 residues. Germline assignment: CDR1 SGHKS and CDR2 YYEKEE (reference sequence). CDR3 coding DNA: TGTGCCAGCAGCACACGACAGGTTGTTTCTTCCGGGGAGCTGTTTTTT. Protein: CASSTRQVVSSGELFF.

This clone showed up just a few times. The rearrangement uses TRBV21-1 and TRBJ2-7; the table's D call, TRBD1, was not checked against the DNA. TRBV21-1 is deemed a pseudogene. This CDR3 is 15 amino acids long. The chain's CDR3 is CASRKGQGATYEQYF. CDR3 sequence (DNA): TGTGCCAGCCGTAAGGGACAGGGGGCCACCTACGAGCAGTACTTC.

The V call is TRBV14, the J call TRBJ2-2; TRBD1 is a possible D gene (5 bases). Germline CDR1 SGHDN, CDR2 FVKESK. The CDR3 totals 13 residues. V lost 4 bases, J lost 2 bases, and 5 bases lay in between. This CDR3 reads CASSRTNTGELFF. The CDR3 region has the DNA TGTGCCAGCAGCCGGACAAACACCGGGGAGCTGTTTTTT.

The V gene is TRBV6-5, the J gene TRBJ2-2; TRBD1 is a possible D gene (6 bases). V was pared by 4 bases and J by 7 bases, with 13 bases between. The CDR3 has 14 amino acids. Per the germline V gene, CDR1 is MNHEY and CDR2 is SVGAGI. The CDR3 loop reads CASSLIGTRGELFF. The DNA for the CDR3 is TGTGCCAGCAGTTTGATCGGGACACGCGGGGAGCTGTTTTTT.

The chain uses TRBV2 and TRBJ2-1; 8 nucleotides match TRBD2. Per germline, CDR1 SNHLY and CDR2 FYNNEI. CDR3 size: 16 residues. With 6 bases clipped from V and 4 bases from J, the junction kept 11 bases outside the gene matches. CDR3 in DNA: TGTGCCAGCAGGCTTCCCGGGGGGGCCTTGTACAATGAGCAGTTCTTC. Translating it yields CASRLPGGALYNEQFF. Drawing the rest from reference TRBV2 and TRBJ2-1, the complete variable domain is EPEVTQTPSHQVTQMGQEVILRCVPISNHLYFYWYRQILGQKVEFLVSFYNNEISEKSEIFDDQFSVERPDGSNFTLKIRSTKLEDSAMYFCASRLPGGALYNEQFFGPGTRLTVL.

The J gene is TRBJ1-5, the V gene TRBV10-2; 7 bases map to TRBD1. Germline lookup yields CDR1 WSHSY and CDR2 SAAADI. Trimming cost V 8 bases and J 11 bases; bases outside gene matches: 6. There are 11 residues in the CDR3. The CDR3 sequence is CASAGQSAQHF. For the CDR3, the DNA is TGCGCCAGCGCGGGACAGTCGGCCCAGCATTTT.

V gene TRBV28 combines with J gene TRBJ1-5; 11 positions agree with TRBD1. V lost 7 bases, J lost 0 bases, and 17 bases stayed unmatched. This CDR3 has 20 amino acids. Germline CDR1 reads MDHEN; CDR2 reads SYDVKM. The chain's CDR3 is CASTTFGWTGGPSSNQPQHF. The DNA for the CDR3 is TGTGCCAGCACCACATTCGGCTGGACAGGGGGCCCTTCTAGCAATCAGCCCCAGCATTTT.

For this clone: This CDR3 is also generated by other DNA sequences in the sample. The V gene is TRBV4-1, the J gene TRBJ2-1; D call uncertain. The CDR3 loop spans 13 amino acids. Germline V gene sequence: CDR1 MGHRA, CDR2 YSYEKL. Trimming left V 3 bases short and J 6 bases short, with 9 bases between. CDR3 bases: TGCGCCAGCAGCCAGGTTTCAAGCAATGAGCAGTTCTTC. Translated: CASSQVSSNEQFF.

The chain has TRBV7-2 and TRBJ1-1; TRBD1 matches at 7 bases. The germline gives CDR1 SGHTA, CDR2 FQGNSA. The trim removed 4 bases at V and 4 bases at J, leaving 3 bases unmatched. This CDR3 is built from 13 residues. The CDR3 DNA reads TGTGCCAGCAGCTCGGACAGGCTCACTGAAGCTTTCTTT. This sequence encodes CASSSDRLTEAFF.

In its sample, this clone was seen once. This chain connects TRBV27 to TRBJ1-2; 9 nucleotides align to TRBD1. The V and J ends lost 4 bases and 2 bases, in that order; junction bases with no gene match: 11. CDR1 is MNHEY and CDR2 is SMNVEV in the germline V gene (reference sequence). This CDR3 region has 17 residues. The CDR3 spells CASSSTPGTGTNYGYTF. CDR3 sequence (DNA): TGTGCCAGCAGTTCCACCCCAGGGACAGGGACCAACTATGGCTACACCTTC.

The rearrangement links TRBV29-1 to TRBJ2-7; perhaps TRBD1 as D (6 bases). V lost 4 bases to trimming and J lost 6 bases, with 13 bases between them. This CDR3 is built from 12 residues. Germline loops: CDR1 SQVTM, CDR2 ANQGSEA. The CDR3 bases are TGCAGCGTTGCACAGGGTCAAGGCGAGCAGTACTTC. It encodes CSVAQGQGEQYF.

The chain joins TRBV7-3 to TRBJ2-3, with D perhaps assigned TRBD1 or TRBD2 (5 bases each). The CDR3 runs 19 residues. With 5 bases removed from V and 5 bases from J, the gap between germline ends came to 29 bases. Germline V gene data show CDR1 as SGHTA and CDR2 as FQGTGA. The CDR3 coding sequence is TGTGCCAGCAGCCCACGACTCAGGGACCCTGGCTCCCAGGGAGATACGCAGTATTTT. Translated, it gives CASSPRLRDPGSQGDTQYF.

CDR3 loop: CASRKTWGHNEQFF. The CDR3 nucleotides are TGCGCCAGCAGAAAAACATGGGGACACAATGAGCAGTTCTTC. The chain carries TRBV4-1 and TRBJ2-1; either TRBD1 or TRBD2 may supply D (5 bases each). CDR3 length: 14 residues. CDR1 and CDR2 from the germline V gene are MGHRA and YSYEKL. V lost 6 bases and J 5 bases, leaving 14 bases between the germline ends.

This clone was counted a few times. The chain employs TRBV29-1 and TRBJ2-3; D is unclear. The germline V and J ends were trimmed by 2 bases and 2 bases, with 5 bases remaining between them. The length of the CDR3 is 12 residues. Germline V lookup: CDR1 SQVTM, CDR2 ANQGSEA. The CDR3 coding sequence is TGCAGCGTTGAAAGGGACACAGATACGCAGTATTTT. It encodes CSVERDTDTQYF.

The chain couples TRBV28 to TRBJ2-5, with 9 bases matching TRBD2. The J call may be incorrect, as the DNA end agrees better with TRBJ2-7. Germline values: CDR1 MDHEN, CDR2 SYDVKM. The length of the CDR3 is 15 residues. CDR3 amino acids: CASSWTSAFSYEQYF. As DNA, the CDR3 is TGTGCCAGCAGTTGGACTAGCGCCTTCTCCTACGAGCAGTACTTC.

The J gene is TRBJ1-2, the V gene TRBV7-8; possible D gene TRBD1, 6 bases. Per germline, CDR1 SGHVS and CDR2 FQNEAQ. This CDR3 has 13 residues. The germline V and J ends were trimmed by 5 bases and 4 bases, with 11 bases remaining between them. CDR3 residues: CASSRQDAYGYTF. Written as DNA, the CDR3 is TGTGCCAGCAGCAGACAGGACGCCTATGGCTACACCTTC.